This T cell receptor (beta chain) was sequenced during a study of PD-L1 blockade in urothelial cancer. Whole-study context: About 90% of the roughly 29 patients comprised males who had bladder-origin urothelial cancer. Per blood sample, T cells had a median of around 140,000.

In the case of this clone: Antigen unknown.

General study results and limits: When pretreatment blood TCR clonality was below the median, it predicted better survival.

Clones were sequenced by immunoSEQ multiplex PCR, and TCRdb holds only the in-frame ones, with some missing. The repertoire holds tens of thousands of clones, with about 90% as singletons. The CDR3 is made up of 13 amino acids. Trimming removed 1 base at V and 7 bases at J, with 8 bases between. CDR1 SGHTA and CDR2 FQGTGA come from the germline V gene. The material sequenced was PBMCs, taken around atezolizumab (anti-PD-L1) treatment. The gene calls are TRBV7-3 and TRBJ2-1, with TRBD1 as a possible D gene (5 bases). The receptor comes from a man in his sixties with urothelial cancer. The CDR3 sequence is CASSLNQGNEQFF. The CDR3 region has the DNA TGTGCCAGCAGCTTAAATCAGGGAAATGAGCAGTTCTTC.